The subject of this entry is one T cell receptor beta chain. The sample contains more than one DNA sequence encoding this CDR3. CDR1 and CDR2 from the germline V gene are LNHDA and SQIVND (reference sequence). Trimming left V 3 bases short and J 5 bases short, with 10 bases between. This CDR3 spans 14 amino acids. TCRdb keeps only in-frame clones here, not all; method: immunoSEQ multiplex PCR. The repertoire has 150,000 to 200,000 clones, 85% to 90% of them found once; the top ten carry approximately 1.6%. This record comes from a study of control samples from healthy donors and cancer patients. The V and J genes are TRBV19 and TRBJ1-4; TRBD1 is a possible D gene (5 bases). Sequenced input: blood. The TCR comes from a man between 18 and 35 years old in good health. The CDR3 region is CASSIQGRNEKLFF. The DNA of the CDR3 is TGTGCCAGTAGTATTCAGGGACGGAATGAAAAACTGTTTTTT.